A single T cell receptor beta chain is shown here with its context. The antigen remains undetermined. These data belong to a study of a mutant IDH1 vaccine in newly diagnosed glioma. At the level of the study: Patients were started on vaccination 4-6 weeks after radiotherapy alone, or with temozolomide cycles. Study-level results: Variations in leading peripheral T cell clonotypes appeared to have no connection with pseudoprogression.

TCRdb keeps only in-frame clones here, not all; method: immunoSEQ multiplex PCR. The sample records 30,000 to 40,000 clones, 80% to 85% being singletons. Time point described: week 35, safety follow-up. Vaccination comprised doses that each held 300 ug of mutant IDH1 20-mer peptide, plus topical imiquimod. The study enrolled donors with new WHO grade 3 or 4 IDH1-mutant, ATRX-lost astrocytomas. V trimming: 7 bases; J trimming: 13 bases; junction bases outside the gene matches: 13. CDR3 length: 14 residues. CDR1 is SGHTS and CDR2 is YDEGEE in the germline V gene. The gene calls are TRBV5-8 and TRBJ2-1; TRBD2 aligns across 11 bases. The sample in question was PBMCs, obtained from a glioma patient whose treatment included an IDH1 peptide vaccine. This sequence originates from a young woman with glioma. CDR3 DNA sequence: TGTGCCAGCGGCCAACTAGCGGGGGTCCTACCCCAGTTCTTC. It codes for CASGQLAGVLPQFF.